This TCR beta chain stems from a study of OX40 agonist ivuxolimab in advanced cancers. Study-wide results and limits: Relative to CD4+ cells, CD8+ T cells on average had more expanded clones.

A note on this clone: Its antigen is as yet unknown.

Data came from immunoSEQ multiplex PCR; TCRdb stores just in-frame clones and leaves some out. There are some 57,000 clones in the sample; roughly 90% occur only once, and around 25% lies in the top ten. This material consisted of CD4+ or CD8+ T cells sorted from blood, taken in a trial of the OX40 agonist ivuxolimab. The TCR comes from an adult with an advanced solid tumor such as melanoma, head and neck, liver or kidney cancer.

The CDR3 loop is CASMGDWGNTIYF. CDR3 coding DNA: TGTGCCAGTATGGGAGATTGGGGCAACACCATATATTTT. The rearrangement uses TRBV19 and TRBJ1-3; D perhaps matches TRBD1 (5 bases). CDR3 length: 13 residues. The ends were cut back, 7 bases at V and 7 bases at J, with 14 bases in the middle. Germline V gene lookup returns CDR1 LNHDA and CDR2 SQIVND (reference sequence).